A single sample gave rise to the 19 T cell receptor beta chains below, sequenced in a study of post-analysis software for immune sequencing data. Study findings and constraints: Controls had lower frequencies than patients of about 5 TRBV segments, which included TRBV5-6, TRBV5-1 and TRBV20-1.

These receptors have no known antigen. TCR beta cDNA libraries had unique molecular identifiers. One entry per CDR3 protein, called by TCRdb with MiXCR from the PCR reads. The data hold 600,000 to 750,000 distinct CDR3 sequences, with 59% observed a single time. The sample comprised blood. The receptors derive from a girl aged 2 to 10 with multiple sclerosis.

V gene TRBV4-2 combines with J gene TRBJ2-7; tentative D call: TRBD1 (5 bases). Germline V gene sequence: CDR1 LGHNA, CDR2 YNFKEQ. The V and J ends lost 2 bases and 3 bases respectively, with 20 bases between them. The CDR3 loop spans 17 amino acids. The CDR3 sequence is CASSQLGAGQTDYEQYF. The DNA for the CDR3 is TGTGCCAGCAGCCAACTAGGGGCAGGGCAGACAGACTACGAGCAGTACTTC.

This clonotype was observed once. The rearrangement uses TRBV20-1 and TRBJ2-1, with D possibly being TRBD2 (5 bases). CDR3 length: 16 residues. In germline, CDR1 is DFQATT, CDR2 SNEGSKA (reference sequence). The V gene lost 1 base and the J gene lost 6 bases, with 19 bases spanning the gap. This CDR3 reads CSARGVLAPEINEQFF. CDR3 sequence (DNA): TGCAGTGCTAGAGGGGTTCTAGCCCCCGAAATCAATGAGCAGTTCTTC.

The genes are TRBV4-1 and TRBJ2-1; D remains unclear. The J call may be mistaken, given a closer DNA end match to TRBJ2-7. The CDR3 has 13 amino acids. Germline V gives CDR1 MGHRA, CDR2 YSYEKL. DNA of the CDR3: TGCGCCAGCAGCCAAGATAGGGTGGATGAGCAGTACTTC. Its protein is CASSQDRVDEQYF.

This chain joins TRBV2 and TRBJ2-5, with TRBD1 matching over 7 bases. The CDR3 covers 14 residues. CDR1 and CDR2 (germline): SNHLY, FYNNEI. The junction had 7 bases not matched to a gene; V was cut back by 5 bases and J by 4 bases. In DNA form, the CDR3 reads TGTGCCAGCAGTACCCAGGGGGTTGGAGAGACCCAGTACTTC. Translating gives CASSTQGVGETQYF.

CDR3 in DNA: TGTGCCAGCAGCCAAGTCCTAGCGGGAGGGCCATCCAAAAACATTCAGTACTTC. As protein: CASSQVLAGGPSKNIQYF. The rearrangement links TRBV3-1 to TRBJ2-4, with 12 bases fitting TRBD2. CDR3 length equals 18 residues. Germline lookup yields CDR1 LGHDT and CDR2 YNNKEL (reference sequence). The V segment lost 1 base and the J segment 2 bases; nucleotides outside the gene matches: 6.

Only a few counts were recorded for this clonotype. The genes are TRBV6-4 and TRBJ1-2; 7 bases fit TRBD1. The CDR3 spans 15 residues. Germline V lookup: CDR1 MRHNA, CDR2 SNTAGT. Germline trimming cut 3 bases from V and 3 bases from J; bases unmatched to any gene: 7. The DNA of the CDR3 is TGTGCCAGCAGTGAATGGGCAGGGGGTTACTATGGCTACACCTTC. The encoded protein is CASSEWAGGYYGYTF.

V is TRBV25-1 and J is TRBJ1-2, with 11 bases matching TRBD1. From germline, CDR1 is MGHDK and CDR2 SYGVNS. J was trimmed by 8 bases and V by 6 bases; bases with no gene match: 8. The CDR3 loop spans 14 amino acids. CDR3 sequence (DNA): TGTGCCAGCAGCTCTACGGGACAGGGGGACGGCTACACCTTC. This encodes CASSSTGQGDGYTF.

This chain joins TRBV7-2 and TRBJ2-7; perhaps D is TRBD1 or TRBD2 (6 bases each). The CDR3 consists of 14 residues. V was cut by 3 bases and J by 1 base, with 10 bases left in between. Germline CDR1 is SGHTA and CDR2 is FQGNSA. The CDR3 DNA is TGTGCCAGCAGCTTGGAGGGGGGATCCTACGAGCAGTACTTC. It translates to CASSLEGGSYEQYF.

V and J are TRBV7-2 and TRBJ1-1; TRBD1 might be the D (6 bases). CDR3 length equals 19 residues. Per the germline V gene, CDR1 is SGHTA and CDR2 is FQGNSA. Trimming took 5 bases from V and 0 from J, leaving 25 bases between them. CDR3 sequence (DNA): TGTGCCAGCAGCCACAGGGTTCGGGGGGGCATTAGAATGAACACTGAAGCTTTCTTT. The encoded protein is CASSHRVRGGIRMNTEAFF.

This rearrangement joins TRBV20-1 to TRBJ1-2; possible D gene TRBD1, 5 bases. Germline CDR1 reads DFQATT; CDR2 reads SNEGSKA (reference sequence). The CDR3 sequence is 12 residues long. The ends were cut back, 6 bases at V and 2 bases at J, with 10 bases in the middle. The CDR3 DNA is TGCAGTGCAACCGGACAAAACTATGGCTACACCTTC. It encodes CSATGQNYGYTF.

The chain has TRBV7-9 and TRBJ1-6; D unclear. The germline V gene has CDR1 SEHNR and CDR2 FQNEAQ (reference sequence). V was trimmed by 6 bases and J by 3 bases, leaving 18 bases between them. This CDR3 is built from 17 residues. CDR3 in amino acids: CASSLGTSTDYNSPLHF. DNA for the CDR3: TGTGCCAGCAGTCTCGGAACGTCGACCGACTATAATTCACCCCTCCACTTT.

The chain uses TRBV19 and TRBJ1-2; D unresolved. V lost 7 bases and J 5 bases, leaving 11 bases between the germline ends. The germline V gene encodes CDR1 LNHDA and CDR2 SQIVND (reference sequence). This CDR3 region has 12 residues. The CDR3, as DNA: TGTGCCAGTACCCCGGGCATATATGGCTACACCTTC. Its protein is CASTPGIYGYTF.

CDR3 amino acids: CATSRVRSSANEQFF. Written as DNA, the CDR3 is TGTGCCACCAGCAGAGTTCGGTCTAGTGCGAATGAGCAGTTCTTC. The chain has TRBV15 and TRBJ2-1, with D unresolved. CDR3 length: 15 residues. Germline V CDR1 and CDR2: LNHNV, YYDKDF (reference sequence). Trimming removed 1 base at V and 7 bases at J, with 14 bases between.

CDR3 coding DNA: TGCAGTGCCGCGAGGGGACAGGGGCCAGCGGGCTCCTACGAGCAGTACTTC. This encodes CSAARGQGPAGSYEQYF. The rearrangement joins TRBV20-1 to TRBJ2-7, with 10 bases fitting TRBD1. The CDR3 extends over 17 amino acids. The junction had 14 bases not matched to a gene; V was cut back by 6 bases and J by 0 bases. Germline V lookup: CDR1 DFQATT, CDR2 SNEGSKA (reference sequence).

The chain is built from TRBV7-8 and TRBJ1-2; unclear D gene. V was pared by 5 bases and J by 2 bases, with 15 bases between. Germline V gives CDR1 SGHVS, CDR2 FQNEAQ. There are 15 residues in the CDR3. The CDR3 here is CASSPQGGRNYGYTF. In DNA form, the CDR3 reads TGTGCCAGCAGCCCCCAAGGTGGGCGGAACTATGGCTACACCTTC.

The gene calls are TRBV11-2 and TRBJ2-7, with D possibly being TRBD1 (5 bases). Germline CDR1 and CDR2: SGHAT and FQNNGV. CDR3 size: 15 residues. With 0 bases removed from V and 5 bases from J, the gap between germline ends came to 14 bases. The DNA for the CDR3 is TGTGCCAGCAGCTTAGATCTGGGGCAGGGAAACGAGCAGTACTTC. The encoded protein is CASSLDLGQGNEQYF.

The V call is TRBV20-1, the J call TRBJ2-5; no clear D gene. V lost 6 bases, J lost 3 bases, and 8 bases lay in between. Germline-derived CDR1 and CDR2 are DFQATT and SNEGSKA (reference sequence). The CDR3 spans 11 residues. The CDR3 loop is CSAQAEETQYF. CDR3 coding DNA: TGCAGTGCGCAAGCTGAAGAGACCCAGTACTTC.

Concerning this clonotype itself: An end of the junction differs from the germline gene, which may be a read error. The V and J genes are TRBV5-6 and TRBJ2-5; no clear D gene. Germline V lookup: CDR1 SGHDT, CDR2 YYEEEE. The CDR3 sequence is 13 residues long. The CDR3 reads CASSPMDQETRYF. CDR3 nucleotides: TGTGCCAGCAGCCCGATGGACCAAGAGACCCGGTACTTC.

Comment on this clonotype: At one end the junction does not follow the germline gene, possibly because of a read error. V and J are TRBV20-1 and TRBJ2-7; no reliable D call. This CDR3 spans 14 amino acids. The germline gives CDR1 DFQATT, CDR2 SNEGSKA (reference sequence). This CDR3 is CGARDRTASYEQYF. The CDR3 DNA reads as TGCGGTGCTAGAGATAGGACCGCCTCCTACGAGCAGTACTTC.